This TCR beta chain comes out of a study of CD8 T cells in Susac syndrome. RNA in amounts of about 0.45 to 1 ug was reverse transcribed with random hexamers. MiXCR, applied by TCRdb to the immunoSEQ multiplex PCR reads, yields one record per CDR3 protein. The data hold some 260,000 distinct CDR3 sequences, with 80% to 95% observed a single time. This TCR derives from a human donor with multiple sclerosis. The sequenced sample consisted of CD4+ T cells from PBMCs.

As DNA, the CDR3 is TGTGCCAGCAGCGCTAAGCAGGGCCATGGCTACACCTTC. Residues: CASSAKQGHGYTF. The chain has TRBV6-4 and TRBJ1-2; a weak D match, TRBD1 (5 bases). The germline V gene encodes CDR1 MRHNA and CDR2 SNTAGT. CDR3 size: 13 residues. Trimming took 6 bases from V and 6 from J, leaving 14 bases between them.